This T cell receptor beta chain was observed in a study of T cell repertoires in cytomegalovirus infection. Turning to the study itself: TCR beta signatures that were public indicated CMV infection and matching HLA type.

A single record per CDR3 protein comes from TCRdb applying MiXCR to the reads. Of just under 550,000 distinct CDR3 sequences in the sample, 26% were seen once. The count of this clonotype is one. The antigen remains undetermined. The study's findings and limits: The ex vivo response was dominated by HLA-C-restricted CMV-specific TCR beta clonotypes. Cumulated frequencies of public TCR beta families served to identify carriers of CMV plus the relevant HLA.

This clonotype was sampled from a human donor in good health (CMV status not recorded). Some clones in this sample may be carry-over from other donors' samples. Sequencing input: PBMCs.

The CDR3 DNA is TGTGCCACCGAAGACCCGGGACCCCCGAGGGGCATTAAAGAGACCCAGTACTTC. Translating gives CATEDPGPPRGIKETQYF. The rearrangement links TRBV24-1 to TRBJ2-5; possibly TRBD1 or TRBD2 for D (5 bases each). Trimming removed 9 bases from V and 3 bases from J, with 28 bases in between. The CDR3 is made up of 18 amino acids. Per the germline V gene, CDR1 is KGHDR and CDR2 is SFDVKD.